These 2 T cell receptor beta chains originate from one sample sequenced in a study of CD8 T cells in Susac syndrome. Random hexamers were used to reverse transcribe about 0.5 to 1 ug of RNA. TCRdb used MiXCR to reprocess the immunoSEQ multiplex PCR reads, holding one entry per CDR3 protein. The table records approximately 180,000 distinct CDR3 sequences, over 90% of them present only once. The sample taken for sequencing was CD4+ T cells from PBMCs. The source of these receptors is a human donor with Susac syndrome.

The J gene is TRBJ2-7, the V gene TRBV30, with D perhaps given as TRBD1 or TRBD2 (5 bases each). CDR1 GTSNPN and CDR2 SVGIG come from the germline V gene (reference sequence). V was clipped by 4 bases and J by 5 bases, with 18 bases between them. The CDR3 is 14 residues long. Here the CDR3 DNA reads TGTGCCTGGACCCGGGGCGCGCTTCGGGACGAGCAGTACTTC. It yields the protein CAWTRGALRDEQYF. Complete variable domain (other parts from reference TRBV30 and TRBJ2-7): SQTIHQWPATLVQPVGSPLSLECTVEGTSNPNLYWYRQAAGRGLQLLFYSVGIGQISSEVPQNLSASRPQDRQFILSSKKLLLSDSGFYLCAWTRGALRDEQYFGPGTRLTVT.

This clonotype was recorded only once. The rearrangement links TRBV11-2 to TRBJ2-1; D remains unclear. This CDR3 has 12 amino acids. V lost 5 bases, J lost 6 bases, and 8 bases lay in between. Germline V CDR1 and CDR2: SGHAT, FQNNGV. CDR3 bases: TGTGCCAGCAGCCCCTATACCAATGAGCAGTTCTTC. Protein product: CASSPYTNEQFF.